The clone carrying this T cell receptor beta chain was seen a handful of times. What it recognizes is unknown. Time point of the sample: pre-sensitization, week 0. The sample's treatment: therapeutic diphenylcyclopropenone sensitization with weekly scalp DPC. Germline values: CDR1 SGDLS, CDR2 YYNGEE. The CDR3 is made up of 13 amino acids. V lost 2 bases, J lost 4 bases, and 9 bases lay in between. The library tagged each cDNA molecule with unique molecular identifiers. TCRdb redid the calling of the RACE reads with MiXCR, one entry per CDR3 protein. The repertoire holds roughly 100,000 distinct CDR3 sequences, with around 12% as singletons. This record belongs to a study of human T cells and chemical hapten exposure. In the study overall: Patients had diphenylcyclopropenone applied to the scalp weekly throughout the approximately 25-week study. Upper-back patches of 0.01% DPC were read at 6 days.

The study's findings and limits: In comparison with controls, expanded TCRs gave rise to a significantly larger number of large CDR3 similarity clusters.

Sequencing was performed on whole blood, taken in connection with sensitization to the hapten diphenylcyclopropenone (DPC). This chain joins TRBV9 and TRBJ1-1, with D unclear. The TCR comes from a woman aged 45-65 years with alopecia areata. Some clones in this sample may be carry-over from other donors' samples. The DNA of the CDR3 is TGTGCCAGCAGCGTCGAGCCGGGCACTGAAGCTTTCTTT. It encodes CASSVEPGTEAFF.